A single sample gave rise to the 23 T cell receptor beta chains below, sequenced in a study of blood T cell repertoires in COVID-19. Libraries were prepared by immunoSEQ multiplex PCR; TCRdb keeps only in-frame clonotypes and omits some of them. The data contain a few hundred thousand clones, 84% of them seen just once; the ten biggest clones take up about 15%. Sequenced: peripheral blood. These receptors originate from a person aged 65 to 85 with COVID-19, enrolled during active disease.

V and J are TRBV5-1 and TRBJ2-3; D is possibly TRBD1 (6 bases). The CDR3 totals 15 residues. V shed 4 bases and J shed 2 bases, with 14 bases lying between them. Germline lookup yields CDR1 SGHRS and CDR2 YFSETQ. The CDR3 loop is CASSPSGQNTDTQYF. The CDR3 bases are TGCGCCAGCAGCCCTTCGGGACAAAACACAGATACGCAGTATTTT.

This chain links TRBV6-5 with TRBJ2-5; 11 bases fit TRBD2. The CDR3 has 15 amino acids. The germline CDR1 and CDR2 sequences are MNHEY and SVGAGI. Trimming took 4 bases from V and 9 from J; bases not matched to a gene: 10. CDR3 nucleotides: TGTGCCAGCAGTTTTAGCGGGGGGGGCCAGAGGGCCCAGTACTTC. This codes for CASSFSGGGQRAQYF.

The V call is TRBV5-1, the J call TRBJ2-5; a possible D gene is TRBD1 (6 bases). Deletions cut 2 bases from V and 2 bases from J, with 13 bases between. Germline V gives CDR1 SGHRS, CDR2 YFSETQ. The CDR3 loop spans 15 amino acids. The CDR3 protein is CASSFWGQVQETQYF. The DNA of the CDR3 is TGCGCCAGCAGCTTTTGGGGACAAGTACAAGAGACCCAGTACTTC.

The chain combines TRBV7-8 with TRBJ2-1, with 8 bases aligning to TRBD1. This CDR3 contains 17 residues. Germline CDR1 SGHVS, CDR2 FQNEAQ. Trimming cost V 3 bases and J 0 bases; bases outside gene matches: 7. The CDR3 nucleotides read TGTGCCAGCAGCTTCAGGGGGCCTCCCCACTCCTACAATGAGCAGTTCTTC. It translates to CASSFRGPPHSYNEQFF. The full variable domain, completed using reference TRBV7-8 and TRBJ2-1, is GAGVSQSPRYKVAKRGQDVALRCDPISGHVSLFWYQQALGQGPEFLTYFQNEAQLDKSGLPSDRFFAERPEGSVSTLKIQRTQQEDSAVYLCASSFRGPPHSYNEQFFGPGTRLTVL.

Written as DNA, the CDR3 is TGTGCCAGCAGTGACCCTGGGACAGGAAAGTATGGCTACACCTTC. Encoded protein: CASSDPGTGKYGYTF. The chain recombines TRBV2 with TRBJ1-2; 8 bases agree with TRBD1. Germline lookup yields CDR1 SNHLY and CDR2 FYNNEI. This CDR3 region has 15 residues. Unmatched junction bases numbered 8, after V lost 3 bases and J lost 5 bases.

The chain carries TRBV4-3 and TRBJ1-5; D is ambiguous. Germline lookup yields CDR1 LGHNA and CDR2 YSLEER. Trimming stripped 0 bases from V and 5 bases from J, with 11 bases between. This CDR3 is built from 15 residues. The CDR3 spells CASSQERGGHQPQHF. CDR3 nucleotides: TGCGCCAGCAGCCAAGAACGAGGCGGCCATCAGCCCCAGCATTTT.

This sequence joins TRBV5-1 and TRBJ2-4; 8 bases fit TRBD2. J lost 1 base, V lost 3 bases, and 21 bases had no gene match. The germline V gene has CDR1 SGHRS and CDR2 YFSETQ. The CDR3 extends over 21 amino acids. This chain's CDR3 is CASSYSGLGGLGETAKNIQYF. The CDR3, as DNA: TGCGCCAGCAGCTACTCGGGACTAGGGGGTTTAGGTGAGACTGCCAAAAACATTCAGTACTTC.

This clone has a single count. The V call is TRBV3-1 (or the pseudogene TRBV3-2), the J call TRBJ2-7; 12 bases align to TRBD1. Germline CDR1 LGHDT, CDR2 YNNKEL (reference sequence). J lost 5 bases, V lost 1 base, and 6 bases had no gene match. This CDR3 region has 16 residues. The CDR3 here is CASSQGLGQGAHEQYF. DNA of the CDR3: TGTGCCAGCAGCCAAGGTCTGGGACAGGGGGCCCACGAGCAGTACTTC.

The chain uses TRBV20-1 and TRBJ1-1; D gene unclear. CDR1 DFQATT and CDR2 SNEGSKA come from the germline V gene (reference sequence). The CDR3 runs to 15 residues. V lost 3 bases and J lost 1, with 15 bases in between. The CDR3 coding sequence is TGCAGTGCTAGTATAGACCGCGTAGCGAACACTGAAGCTTTCTTT. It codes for CSASIDRVANTEAFF.

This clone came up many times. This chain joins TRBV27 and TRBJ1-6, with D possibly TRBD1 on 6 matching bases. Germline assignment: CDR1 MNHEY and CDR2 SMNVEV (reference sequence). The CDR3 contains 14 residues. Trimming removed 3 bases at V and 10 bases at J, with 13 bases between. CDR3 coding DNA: TGTGCCAGCAGTTTTTTGGGGGCAGGGTCACCCCTCCACTTT. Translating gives CASSFLGAGSPLHF.

The CDR3 loop is CASSLIGGSYEQYF. CDR3 in DNA: TGTGCCAGCAGCTTAATCGGCGGCTCCTACGAGCAGTACTTC. The chain links TRBV11-2 to TRBJ2-7; D not certain. CDR1 and CDR2 (germline): SGHAT, FQNNGV. Trimming pared 2 bases from V and 0 bases from J, leaving 8 bases between. The CDR3 extends over 14 amino acids.

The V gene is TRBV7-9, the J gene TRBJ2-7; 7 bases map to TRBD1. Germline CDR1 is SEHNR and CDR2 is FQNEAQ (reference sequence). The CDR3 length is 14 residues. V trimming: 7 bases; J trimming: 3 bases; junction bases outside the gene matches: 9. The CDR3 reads CASTQTGSIYEQYF. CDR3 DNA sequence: TGTGCCAGCACCCAGACAGGGTCTATCTACGAGCAGTACTTC.

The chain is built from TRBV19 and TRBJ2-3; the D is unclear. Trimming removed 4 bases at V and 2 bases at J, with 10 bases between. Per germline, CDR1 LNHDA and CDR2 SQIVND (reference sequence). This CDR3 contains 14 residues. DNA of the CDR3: TGTGCCAGTAGTAGCCGTGACTTCACAGATACGCAGTATTTT. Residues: CASSSRDFTDTQYF.

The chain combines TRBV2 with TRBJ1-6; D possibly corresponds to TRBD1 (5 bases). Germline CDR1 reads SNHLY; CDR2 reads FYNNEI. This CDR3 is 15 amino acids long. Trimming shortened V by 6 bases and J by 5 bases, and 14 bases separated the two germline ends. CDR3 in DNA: TGTGCCAGCAGGCCCCGGGGGTTGGATAATTCACCCCTCCACTTT. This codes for CASRPRGLDNSPLHF.

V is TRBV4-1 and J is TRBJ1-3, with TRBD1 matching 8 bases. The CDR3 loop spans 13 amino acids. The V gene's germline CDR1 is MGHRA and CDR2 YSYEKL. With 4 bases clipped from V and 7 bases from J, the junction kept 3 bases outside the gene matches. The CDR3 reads CASSPQGANTIYF. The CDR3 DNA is TGCGCCAGCAGCCCGCAGGGGGCGAACACCATATATTTT.

The CDR3 DNA follows: TGTGCCACCAGCAGAGAGGAAATGACAGACTCAGCTTTCTTT. This translates into CATSREEMTDSAFF. The J gene is TRBJ1-1, the V gene TRBV15, with D perhaps matching TRBD1 (5 bases). Germline V gene sequence: CDR1 LNHNV, CDR2 YYDKDF (reference sequence). Trimming cost V 0 bases and J 10 bases, with 15 bases left between them. The CDR3 is 14 amino acids. The whole variable domain, filled in from reference TRBV15 and TRBJ1-1, reads DAMVIQNPRYQVTQFGKPVTLSCSQTLNHNVMYWYQQKSSQAPKLLFHYYDKDFNNEADTPDNFQSRRPNTSFCFLDIRSPGLGDTAMYLCATSREEMTDSAFFGQGTRLTVV.

Written as DNA, the CDR3 is TGCGCCAGCAGCTTGGGGGAATGGGACAGACCAAATTCACCCCTCCACTTT. Amino acids: CASSLGEWDRPNSPLHF. The chain has TRBV5-1 and TRBJ1-6; 7 nucleotides line up with TRBD1. This CDR3 is 17 amino acids long. V gave up 0 bases and J gave up 7 bases; unmatched junction bases: 10. Germline CDR1 reads SGHRS; CDR2 reads YFSETQ. Filled out from reference TRBV5-1 and TRBJ1-6, the complete variable domain reads KAGVTQTPRYLIKTRGQQVTLSCSPISGHRSVSWYQQTPGQGLQFLFEYFSETQRNKGNFPGRFSGRQFSNSRSEMNVSTLELGDSALYLCASSLGEWDRPNSPLHFGNGTRLTVT.

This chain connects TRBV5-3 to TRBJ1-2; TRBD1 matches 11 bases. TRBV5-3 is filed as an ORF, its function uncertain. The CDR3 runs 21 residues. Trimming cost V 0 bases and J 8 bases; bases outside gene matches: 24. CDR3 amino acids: CARSLGLPGEITRTGGLGYTF. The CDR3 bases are TGTGCCAGAAGCTTGGGTCTCCCAGGCGAAATTACTAGGACAGGGGGCTTAGGCTACACCTTC.

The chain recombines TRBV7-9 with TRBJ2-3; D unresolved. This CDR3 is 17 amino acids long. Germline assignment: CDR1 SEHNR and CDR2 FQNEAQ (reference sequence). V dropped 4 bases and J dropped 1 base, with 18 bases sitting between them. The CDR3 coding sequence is TGTGCCAGCAGCTATACTACGAAAACCCGTGGCACAGATACGCAGTATTTT. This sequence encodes CASSYTTKTRGTDTQYF. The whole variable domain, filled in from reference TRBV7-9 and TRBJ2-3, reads DTGVSQNPRHKITKRGQNVTFRCDPISEHNRLYWYRQTLGQGPEFLTYFQNEAQLEKSRLLSDRFSAERPKGSFSTLEIQRTEQGDSAMYLCASSYTTKTRGTDTQYFGPGTRLTVL.

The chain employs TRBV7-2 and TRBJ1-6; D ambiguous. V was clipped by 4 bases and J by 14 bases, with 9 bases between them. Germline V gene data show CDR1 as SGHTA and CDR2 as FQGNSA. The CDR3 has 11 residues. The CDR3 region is CASSSGFTLHF. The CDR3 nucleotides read TGTGCCAGCAGCTCGGGGTTCACCCTCCACTTT.

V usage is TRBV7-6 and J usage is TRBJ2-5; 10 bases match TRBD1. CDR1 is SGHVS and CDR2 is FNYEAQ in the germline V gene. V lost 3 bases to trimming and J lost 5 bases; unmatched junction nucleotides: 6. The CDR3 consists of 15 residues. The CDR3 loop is CASSLRLGQGETQYF. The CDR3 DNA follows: TGTGCCAGCAGCTTGAGACTGGGACAGGGGGAGACCCAGTACTTC.

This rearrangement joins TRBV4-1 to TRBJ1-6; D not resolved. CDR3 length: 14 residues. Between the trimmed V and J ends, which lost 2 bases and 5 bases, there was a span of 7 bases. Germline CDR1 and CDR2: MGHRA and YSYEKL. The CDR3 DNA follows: TGCGCCAGCAGCCAACGGAGAGATAATTCACCCCTCCACTTT. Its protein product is CASSQRRDNSPLHF.

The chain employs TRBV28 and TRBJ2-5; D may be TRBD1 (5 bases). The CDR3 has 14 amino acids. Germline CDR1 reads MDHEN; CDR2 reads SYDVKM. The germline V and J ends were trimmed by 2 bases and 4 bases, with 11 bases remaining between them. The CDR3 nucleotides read TGTGCCAGCAGTTTACTAGGGGTCCGAGAGACCCAGTACTTC. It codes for CASSLLGVRETQYF.